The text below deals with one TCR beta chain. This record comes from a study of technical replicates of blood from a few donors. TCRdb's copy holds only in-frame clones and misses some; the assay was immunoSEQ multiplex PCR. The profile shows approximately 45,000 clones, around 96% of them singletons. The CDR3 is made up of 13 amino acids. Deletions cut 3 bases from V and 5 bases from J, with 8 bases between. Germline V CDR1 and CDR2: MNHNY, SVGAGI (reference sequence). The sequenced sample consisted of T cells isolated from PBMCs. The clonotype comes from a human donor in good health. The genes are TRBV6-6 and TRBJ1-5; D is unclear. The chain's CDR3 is CASSYQVDQPQHF. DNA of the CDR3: TGTGCCAGCAGTTATCAGGTGGATCAGCCCCAGCATTTT.